The 5 T cell receptor beta chains below all came from one sample that was sequenced in a study of cytomegalovirus exposure and HLA in healthy donors (dated by TCRdb to the late 2010s). The method behind the library was the immunoSEQ multiplex PCR assay. TCRdb re-hosts the immuneACCESS table, in-frame sequences only. Its copies lack some clones; in the studies checked, an unresolved V gene accounts for under half of them, and the cause for the rest is not known. Counted in this sample were some 38,000 clones; 85% to 95% of them appeared once. About 3.1% of the sample is taken by the ten largest. The specimen was PBMCs. The receptors were sampled from a man between 18 and 35 years old in good health and CMV-seronegative.

This chain joins TRBV28 and TRBJ1-2; D is unclear. Between the trimmed V and J ends, which lost 4 bases and 4 bases, there was a span of 16 bases. The CDR3 loop spans 15 amino acids. Germline-derived CDR1 and CDR2 are MDHEN and SYDVKM. CDR3 DNA: TGTGCCAGCAGTTCCGGTTTTAGGGAGAGCTATGGCTACACCTTC. Translating it yields CASSSGFRESYGYTF.

J is TRBJ1-4 and V is TRBV9; the D gene is possibly TRBD1 (6 bases). In germline, CDR1 is SGDLS, CDR2 YYNGEE. This CDR3 spans 17 amino acids. The ends were cut back, 2 bases at V and 4 bases at J, with 18 bases in the middle. CDR3 bases: TGTGCCAGCAGCGTTTCTACGGGGGGGGCGCGTAATGAAAAACTGTTTTTT. Amino acid sequence: CASSVSTGGARNEKLFF. The full variable domain, completed using reference TRBV9 and TRBJ1-4, is DSGVTQTPKHLITATGQRVTLRCSPRSGDLSVYWYQQSLDQGLQFLIQYYNGEERAKGNILERFSAQQFPDLHSELNLSSLELGDSALYFCASSVSTGGARNEKLFFGSGTQLSVL.

J is TRBJ1-5 and V is TRBV28; D remains ambiguous. V lost 4 bases and J lost 4, with 8 bases in between. This CDR3 contains 13 residues. In germline, CDR1 is MDHEN, CDR2 SYDVKM. The CDR3 bases are TGTGCCAGCAGTTCGATCAGAAATCAGCCCCAGCATTTT. Encoded protein: CASSSIRNQPQHF.

The chain carries TRBV7-6 and TRBJ1-3; 9 nucleotides line up with TRBD1. Losses at the gene ends were 5 bases for V and 0 bases for J; bases not matched to a gene: 11. CDR1 and CDR2 (germline): SGHVS, FNYEAQ. CDR3 size: 18 residues. DNA for the CDR3: TGTGCCAGCAGCGCCCGGGACAGGGACTTATCCTCTGGAAACACCATATATTTT. Translating gives CASSARDRDLSSGNTIYF.

The chain combines TRBV7-3 with TRBJ2-3, with D possibly matching TRBD2 (5 bases). The V end lost 5 bases, the J end lost 0 bases, and 15 bases lay between the germline ends. Germline V CDR1 and CDR2: SGHTA, FQGTGA. The CDR3 is made up of 16 amino acids. The CDR3 loop reads CASSALPRGSTDTQYF. CDR3 nucleotides: TGTGCCAGCAGCGCCCTCCCCCGGGGAAGCACAGATACGCAGTATTTT.